This T cell receptor (beta chain) was found in a study of beta chain features in type 1 diabetes. The sequenced template was cDNA made from the entire isolated RNA. Method: immunoSEQ multiplex PCR; TCRdb's copy keeps in-frame clones and lacks some. The table records about 320,000 clones, 12% to 15% of them present only once. This clone appeared many times. The sequenced sample was central memory CD4+ T cells from blood. The receptor comes from a man aged 25 to 40 in good health.

This CDR3 reads CASSPAQGTGELFF. As DNA, the CDR3 is TGTGCCAGCAGCCCGGCCCAGGGCACCGGGGAGCTGTTTTTT. The chain links TRBV2 to TRBJ2-2; weak D call: TRBD1 (5 bases). The CDR3 loop spans 14 amino acids. With 6 bases removed from V and 4 bases from J, the gap between germline ends came to 12 bases. Germline V lookup: CDR1 SNHLY, CDR2 FYNNEI.